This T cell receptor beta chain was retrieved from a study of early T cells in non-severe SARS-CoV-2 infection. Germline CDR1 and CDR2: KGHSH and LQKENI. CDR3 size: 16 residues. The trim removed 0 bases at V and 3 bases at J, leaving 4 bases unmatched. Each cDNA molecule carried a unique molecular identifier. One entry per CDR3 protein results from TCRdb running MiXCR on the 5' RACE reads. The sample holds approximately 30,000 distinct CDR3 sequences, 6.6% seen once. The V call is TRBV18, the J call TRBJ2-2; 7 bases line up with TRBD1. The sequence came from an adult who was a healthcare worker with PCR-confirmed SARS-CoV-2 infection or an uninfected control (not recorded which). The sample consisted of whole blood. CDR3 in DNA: TGTGCCAGCTCACCACCCCCAGGGGGTCACACCGGGGAGCTGTTTTTT. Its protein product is CASSPPPGGHTGELFF.